These 8 T cell receptor beta chains were all obtained from the same sample, sequenced in a study of T cells in Graves' hyperthyroidism and ophthalmopathy. Amplified TCR beta CDR3 regions derived from RNA transcripts. HTBI primers were employed in a first-round RT-PCR of the TCR CDR3. TCRdb recomputed calls from the multiplex PCR reads with MiXCR, one row per CDR3 protein. Of about 640,000 distinct CDR3 sequences listed, less than 25% were seen once; the top ten hold about 35%. Specimen: blood. The receptors stem from a man aged 25-45 years with Graves' ophthalmopathy.

J is TRBJ2-1 and V is TRBV7-3, with 9 positions matching TRBD2. Germline CDR1 SGHTA, CDR2 FQGTGA. V dropped 3 bases and J dropped 5; count of bases not matched to a gene: 14. The CDR3 runs 18 residues. In nucleotides, the CDR3 is TGTGCCAGCAGCTTCAGGGGGGCGGGAGGGGGCACGAACAATGAGCAGTTCTTC. Translated, it gives CASSFRGAGGGTNNEQFF.

This clonotype showed up just a few times. The gene calls are TRBV18 and TRBJ2-5; TRBD1 aligns across 7 bases. J gave up 3 bases and V 4 bases, and 8 bases lay outside the gene matches. The CDR3 spans 15 residues. Germline V gene lookup returns CDR1 KGHSH and CDR2 LQKENI. In DNA form, the CDR3 reads TGTGCCAGCTCACAGTTGACAGGGTGGGAAGAGACCCAGTACTTC. It specifies CASSQLTGWEETQYF.

V usage is TRBV5-1 and J usage is TRBJ2-7, with 10 bases aligning to TRBD1. Germline-derived CDR1 and CDR2 are SGHRS and YFSETQ. CDR3 size: 16 residues. The ends lost 0 bases at V and 5 bases at J; junction bases unmatched: 8. Here the CDR3 DNA reads TGCGCCAGCAGCTTGGAGTCTGGGACAGGGGTTGACGAGCAGTACTTC. Translating it yields CASSLESGTGVDEQYF.

This clonotype was seen a few times. The chain couples TRBV14 to TRBJ2-5; perhaps D is TRBD1 or TRBD2 (5 bases each). Germline values: CDR1 SGHDN, CDR2 FVKESK. Trimming left V 7 bases short and J 5 bases short, with 14 bases between. The CDR3 has 13 residues. The CDR3, as DNA: TGTGCCAGCAACCTGGGGGACGAGGAGACCCAGTACTTC. The encoded protein is CASNLGDEETQYF. Full variable domain (rest looked up from reference TRBV14 and TRBJ2-5): EAGVTQFPSHSVIEKGQTVTLRCDPISGHDNLYWYRRVMGKEIKFLLHFVKESKQDESGMPNNRFLAERTGGTYSTLKVQPAELEDSGVYFCASNLGDEETQYFGPGTRLLVL.

Points on this clonotype: One junction end does not reproduce the germline sequence, and a read error may be involved. V is TRBV6-1 and J is TRBJ2-7; D ambiguous. Germline V gene data show CDR1 as MNHNS and CDR2 as SASEGT. The CDR3 length is 16 residues. CDR3 bases: TGTGCCAGCAGTGAAGAGCCCTCGACAAGCACCTACGAGCAGGACTTC. Its translation: CASSEEPSTSTYEQDF.

This rearrangement joins TRBV12-3 or TRBV12-4 to TRBJ2-3; no clear D gene. There are 16 residues in the CDR3. The germline V and J ends were trimmed by 3 bases and 5 bases, with 18 bases remaining between them. The CDR3 coding sequence is TGTGCCAGCAGTTTCAGGAGTATGGTGTATGGAGATACGCAGTATTTT. Translation gives CASSFRSMVYGDTQYF.

This chain joins TRBV7-3 and TRBJ2-2; TRBD2 matches at 8 bases. V lost 3 bases to trimming and J lost 5 bases; unmatched junction nucleotides: 5. The CDR3 has 15 amino acids. CDR1 is SGHTA, CDR2 FQGTGA, per germline. CDR3 residues: CASSLSSGGTGELFF. The DNA of the CDR3 is TGTGCCAGCAGCTTGTCCTCGGGGGGGACCGGGGAGCTGTTTTTT.

This chain uses TRBV4-2 with TRBJ1-5; 9 nucleotides match TRBD1. Germline values: CDR1 LGHNA, CDR2 YNFKEQ. With V trimmed by 0 bases and J by 4 bases, 7 bases remained unmatched. The CDR3 consists of 17 residues. CDR3 nucleotide sequence: TGTGCCAGCAGCCAAGATCTTACGGGACAGGGAAATCAGCCCCAGCATTTT. Protein: CASSQDLTGQGNQPQHF.